The present TCR beta chain was sequenced within a study of a mutant IDH1 vaccine in newly diagnosed glioma. Study background: Across weeks 1, 3, 5, 7, 11, 15, 19 and 23, patients received a vaccination each time, eight in all. The study started vaccination 4-6 weeks after radiotherapy alone, or with temozolomide cycles. Whole-study findings and limits: Pseudoprogression looked unconnected to shifts in top peripheral T cell clonotypes.

The protocol was immunoSEQ multiplex PCR, while the TCRdb copy is restricted to in-frame clones and leaves out a portion. The repertoire has 120,000 or so clones, around three quarters of them found once; the top ten carry under 7%. In its sample, this clone was seen a few times. Antigen specificity is unknown. The V gene's germline CDR1 is SGHNT and CDR2 YYREEE (reference sequence). V lost 4 bases to trimming and J lost 3 bases, with 11 bases between them. The CDR3 sequence is 14 residues long. The time point here: week 11, during vaccination. With topical imiquimod, each dose of the vaccine consisted of 300 ug of mutant IDH1 20-mer peptide. In every donor, the tumor was a new WHO grade 3 or 4 IDH1-mutant, ATRX-lost astrocytoma.

The sequencing here drew on PBMCs, taken from a glioma patient whose treatment included an IDH1 peptide vaccine. The chain employs TRBV5-4 and TRBJ1-5, with D possibly matching TRBD1 (5 bases). The clonotype comes from a middle-aged man with glioma. CDR3 in amino acids: CASSTRGVNQPQHF. The CDR3 DNA is TGTGCCAGCAGCACAAGGGGAGTCAATCAGCCCCAGCATTTT.